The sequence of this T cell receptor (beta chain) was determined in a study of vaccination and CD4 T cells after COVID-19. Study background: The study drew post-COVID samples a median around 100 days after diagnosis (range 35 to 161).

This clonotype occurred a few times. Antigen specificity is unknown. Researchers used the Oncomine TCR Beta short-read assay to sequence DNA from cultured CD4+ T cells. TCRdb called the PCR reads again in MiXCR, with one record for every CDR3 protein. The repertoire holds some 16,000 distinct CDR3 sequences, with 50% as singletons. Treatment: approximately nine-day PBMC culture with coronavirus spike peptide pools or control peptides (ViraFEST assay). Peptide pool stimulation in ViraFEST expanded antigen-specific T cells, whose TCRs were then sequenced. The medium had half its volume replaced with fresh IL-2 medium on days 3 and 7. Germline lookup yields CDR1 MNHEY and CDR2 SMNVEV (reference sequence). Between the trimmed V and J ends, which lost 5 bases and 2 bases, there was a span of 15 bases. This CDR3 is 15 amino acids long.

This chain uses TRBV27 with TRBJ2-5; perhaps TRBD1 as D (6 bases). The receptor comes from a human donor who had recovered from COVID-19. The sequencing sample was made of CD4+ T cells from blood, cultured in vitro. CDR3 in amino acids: CASSPTPTGQETQYF. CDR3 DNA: TGTGCCAGCAGTCCCACTCCGACAGGACAAGAGACCCAGTACTTC.